This T cell receptor (beta chain) was identified during a study of T cells in pancreatic ductal adenocarcinoma. General study points: Tumors hold more CD45RO+ effector T cells, which may bias toward lower diversity. Unique clonotypes were roughly 7.2-fold more numerous in blood than in tumor. Blood clonality (roughly 0.07) did not differ significantly from tumor (about 0.12).

The selected patients with pancreatic ductal adenocarcinoma had surgery but no neoadjuvant therapy. Sequencing was performed with immunoSEQ multiplex PCR; in TCRdb, only in-frame clones are kept and a portion is missing. The sample holds about 29,000 clones, around nine tenths seen once. Germline loops: CDR1 SGHRS, CDR2 YFSETQ. The CDR3 runs 13 residues. V lost 5 bases and J lost 6; bases outside the gene matches: 1. As to this clone: Its antigen is unidentified.

This TCR was recovered from a human donor with pancreatic ductal adenocarcinoma. V gene TRBV5-1 combines with J gene TRBJ2-1, with TRBD2 identical over 11 bases. The specimen was PBMCs. The chain's CDR3 is CASRTSGSNEQFF. The CDR3 DNA reads TGCGCCAGCAGAACTAGCGGGAGCAATGAGCAGTTCTTC. The full variable domain, rest sourced from reference TRBV5-1 and TRBJ2-1, is KAGVTQTPRYLIKTRGQQVTLSCSPISGHRSVSWYQQTPGQGLQFLFEYFSETQRNKGNFPGRFSGRQFSNSRSEMNVSTLELGDSALYLCASRTSGSNEQFFGPGTRLTVL.